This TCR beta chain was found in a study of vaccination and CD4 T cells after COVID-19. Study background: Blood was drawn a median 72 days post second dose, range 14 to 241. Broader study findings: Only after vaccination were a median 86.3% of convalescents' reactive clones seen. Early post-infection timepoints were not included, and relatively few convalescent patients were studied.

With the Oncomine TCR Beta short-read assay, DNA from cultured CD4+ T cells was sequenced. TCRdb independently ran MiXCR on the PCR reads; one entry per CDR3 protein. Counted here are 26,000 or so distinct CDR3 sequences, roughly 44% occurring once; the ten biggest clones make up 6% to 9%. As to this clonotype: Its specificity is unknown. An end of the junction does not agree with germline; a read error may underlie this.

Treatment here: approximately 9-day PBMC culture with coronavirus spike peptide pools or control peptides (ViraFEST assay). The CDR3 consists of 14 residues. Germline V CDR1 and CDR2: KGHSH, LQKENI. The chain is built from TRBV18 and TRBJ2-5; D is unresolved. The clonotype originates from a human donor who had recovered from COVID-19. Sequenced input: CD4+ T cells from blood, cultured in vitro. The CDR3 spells CGSSPLTAEETQYF. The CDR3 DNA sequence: TGTGGCAGCTCACCACTAACAGCTGAGGAGACCCAGTACTTC. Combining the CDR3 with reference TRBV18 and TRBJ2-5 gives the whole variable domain NAGVMQNPRHLVRRRGQEARLRCSPMKGHSHVYWYRQLPEEGLKFMVYLQKENIIDESGMPKERFSAEFPKEGPSILRIQQVVRGDSAAYFCGSSPLTAEETQYFGPGTRLLVL.